This entry is about one T cell receptor (beta chain). Terminally differentiated effector memory CD45RA+ cells were excluded from the naive CD8 cells, which were CD45RO-negative and positively selected for CCR7. The repertoire was sequenced with immunoSEQ multiplex PCR; TCRdb's copy has only in-frame clones and lacks some. The repertoire holds some 2 million clones, approximately 94% seen once, with 1.2% in the top ten. The data derive from a study of shared clonotypes between healthy human individuals. Germline lookup yields CDR1 SNHLY and CDR2 FYNNEI. The length of the CDR3 is 14 residues. With 3 bases removed from V and 0 bases from J, the gap between germline ends came to 7 bases.

The genes are TRBV2 and TRBJ2-3; D gene uncertain. This TCR came from a man between 18 and 35 years old in good health. Sequences were obtained from naive CD8+ T cells sorted from blood. CDR3 DNA sequence: TGTGCCAGCAGTGATGCGTACAGCACAGATACGCAGTATTTT. Translating it yields CASSDAYSTDTQYF.